This T cell receptor (beta chain) stems from a study of regulatory T cells in long-lasting Graves disease. Study summary: Those Graves' patients who were newly diagnosed had been on antithyroid drugs under 3 months.

Time point given: newly diagnosed GD, antithyroid drugs for less than 3 months. Scientists built the TCR library using RNA that was extracted from PBMCs. For TCR beta, libraries came from iRepertoire HTBI primers and Arm-PCR of CDR3 regions. TCRdb independently ran MiXCR on the multiplex PCR reads; one entry per CDR3 protein. The repertoire consists of over 400,000 distinct CDR3 sequences, with approximately 15% occurring once and the leading ten covering about 15%. Ten or more counts support this clonotype. The antigen is not known. The germline V gene has CDR1 SGHAT and CDR2 FQNNGV. This CDR3 region has 14 residues. The V gene lost 1 base and the J gene lost 5 bases, with 11 bases spanning the gap. Study results and limitations: A greater number of public clonotypes (about 2,900) was shared by persistent patients than by new patients (about 960). Less diverse TCR repertoires were seen in persistent Graves' patients than in newly diagnosed ones.

The same sample was also used in a study of T cells in Graves' hyperthyroidism and ophthalmopathy. That work states: Calling Graves' hyperthyroidism stable meant ophthalmopathy did not progress within 18 months.

The receptor was isolated from a woman aged 50 to 60 with Graves disease. J is TRBJ1-1 and V is TRBV11-2; D gene ambiguous. The sample was peripheral blood mononuclear cells (PBMCs), taken at new diagnosis, from a patient treated with antithyroid drugs. CDR3 nucleotide sequence: TGTGCCAGCAGCTTAGGAGGCCCCGGGACTGAAGCTTTCTTT. The encoded protein is CASSLGGPGTEAFF.